The clone carrying this T cell receptor beta chain ranks as medium-sized. V was clipped by 6 bases and J by 0 bases, with 15 bases between them. CDR3 size: 16 residues. From germline, CDR1 is SGDLS and CDR2 YYNGEE. The data stem from a study of CD8 T cells in ankylosing spondylitis. For TCR beta, libraries came from quantitative 5'-RACE with molecular barcodes. One entry per CDR3 protein results from TCRdb running MiXCR on the 5' RACE reads. The table has more than 7,500 distinct CDR3 sequences, 3% to 5% seen once. The material sequenced was blood, either unsorted or a sorted T cell fraction (not recorded which). The source of this sequence is a female donor with ankylosing spondylitis or in good health (not recorded which). The chain uses TRBV9 and TRBJ2-2; D not certain. Written as DNA, the CDR3 is TGTGCCAGCACCCCTTTCAGGTCCTCGAACACCGGGGAGCTGTTTTTT. It encodes CASTPFRSSNTGELFF.